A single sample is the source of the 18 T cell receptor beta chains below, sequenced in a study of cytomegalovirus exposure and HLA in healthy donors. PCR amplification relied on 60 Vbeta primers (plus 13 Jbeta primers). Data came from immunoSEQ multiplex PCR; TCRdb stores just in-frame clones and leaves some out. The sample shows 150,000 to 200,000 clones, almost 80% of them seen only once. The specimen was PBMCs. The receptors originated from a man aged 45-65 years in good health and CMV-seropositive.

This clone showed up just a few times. The CDR3 loop is CASSSNSLGQVTYEQYF. In DNA, the CDR3 is TGTGCCAGCAGTTCAAACTCTTTGGGACAGGTTACCTACGAGCAGTACTTC. The chain couples TRBV28 to TRBJ2-7, with 8 positions matching TRBD1. The length of the CDR3 is 17 residues. The V gene's germline CDR1 is MDHEN and CDR2 SYDVKM. Unmatched junction bases numbered 13, after V lost 4 bases and J lost 2 bases.

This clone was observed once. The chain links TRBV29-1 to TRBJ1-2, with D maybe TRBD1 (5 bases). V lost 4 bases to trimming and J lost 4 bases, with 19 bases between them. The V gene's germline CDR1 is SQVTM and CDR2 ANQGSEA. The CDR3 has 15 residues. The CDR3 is CSVVTGTLLPYGYTF. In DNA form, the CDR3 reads TGCAGCGTTGTTACAGGAACTTTATTGCCCTATGGCTACACCTTC. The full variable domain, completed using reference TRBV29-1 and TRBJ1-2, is SAVISQKPSRDICQRGTSLTIQCQVDSQVTMMFWYRQQPGQSLTLIATANQGSEATYESGFVIDKFPISRPNLTFSTLTVSNMSPEDSSIYLCSVVTGTLLPYGYTFGSGTRLTVV.

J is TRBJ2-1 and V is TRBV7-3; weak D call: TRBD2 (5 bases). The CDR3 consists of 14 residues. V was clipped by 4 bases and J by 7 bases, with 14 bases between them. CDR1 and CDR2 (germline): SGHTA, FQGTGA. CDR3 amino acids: CASSSGSGLNEQFF. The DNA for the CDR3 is TGTGCCAGCAGCTCGGGGAGTGGTTTGAATGAGCAGTTCTTC. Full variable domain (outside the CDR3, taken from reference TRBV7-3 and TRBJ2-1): GAGVSQTPSNKVTEKGKYVELRCDPISGHTALYWYRQSLGQGPEFLIYFQGTGAADDSGLPNDRFFAVRPEGSVSTLKIQRTERGDSAVYLCASSSGSGLNEQFFGPGTRLTVL.

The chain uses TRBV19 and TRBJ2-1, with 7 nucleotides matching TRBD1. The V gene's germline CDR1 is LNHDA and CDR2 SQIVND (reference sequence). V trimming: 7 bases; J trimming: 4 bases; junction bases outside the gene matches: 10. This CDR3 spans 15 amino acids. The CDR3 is CASTIDRQGYNEQFF. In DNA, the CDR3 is TGTGCCAGTACAATCGATCGACAGGGTTACAATGAGCAGTTCTTC.

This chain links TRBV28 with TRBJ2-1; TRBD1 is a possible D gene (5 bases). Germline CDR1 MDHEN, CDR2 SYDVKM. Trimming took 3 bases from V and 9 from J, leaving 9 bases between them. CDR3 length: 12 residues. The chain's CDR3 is CASSFFRGEQFF. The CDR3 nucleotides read TGTGCCAGCAGTTTTTTTAGGGGTGAGCAGTTCTTC. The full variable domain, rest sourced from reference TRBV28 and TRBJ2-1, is DVKVTQSSRYLVKRTGEKVFLECVQDMDHENMFWYRQDPGLGLRLIYFSYDVKMKEKGDIPEGYSVSREKKERFSLILESASTNQTSMYLCASSFFRGEQFFGPGTRLTVL.

The CDR3 coding sequence is TGTGCCAGCAGCGTAGTCGGGGTCTCCAGGAATGAGCAGTTCTTC. It specifies CASSVVGVSRNEQFF. V usage is TRBV9 and J usage is TRBJ2-1; perhaps TRBD2 as D (5 bases). The germline V and J ends were trimmed by 0 bases and 7 bases, with 14 bases remaining between them. Looked up from germline, CDR1 is SGDLS and CDR2 is YYNGEE. The CDR3 is made up of 15 amino acids.

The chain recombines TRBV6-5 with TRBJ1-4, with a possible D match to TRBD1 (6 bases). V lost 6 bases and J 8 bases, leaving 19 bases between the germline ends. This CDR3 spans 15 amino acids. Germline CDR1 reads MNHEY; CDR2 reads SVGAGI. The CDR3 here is CASSPGTGRGEKLFF. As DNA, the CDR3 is TGTGCCAGCAGCCCCGGGACCGGCAGGGGAGAAAAACTGTTTTTT.

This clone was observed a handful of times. In DNA form, the CDR3 reads TGCGCCAGCCTCGCGAGGGGGAATTCACCCCTCCACTTT. This sequence encodes CASLARGNSPLHF. The chain uses TRBV23-1 and TRBJ1-6; D might be TRBD1 (6 bases). TRBV23-1 falls under the ORF class, with uncertain function. There are 13 residues in the CDR3. Trimming removed 8 bases from V and 7 bases from J, with 12 bases in between.

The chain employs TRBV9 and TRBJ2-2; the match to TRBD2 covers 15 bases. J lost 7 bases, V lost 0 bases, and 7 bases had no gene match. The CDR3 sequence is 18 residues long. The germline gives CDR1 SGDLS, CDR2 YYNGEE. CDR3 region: CASSVGGTSGGSDGELFF. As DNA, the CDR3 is TGTGCCAGCAGCGTAGGAGGGACTAGCGGGGGGTCGGACGGGGAGCTGTTTTTT.

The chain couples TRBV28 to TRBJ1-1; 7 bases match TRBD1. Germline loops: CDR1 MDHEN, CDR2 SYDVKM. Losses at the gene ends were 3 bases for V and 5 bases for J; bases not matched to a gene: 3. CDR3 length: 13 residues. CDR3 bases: TGTGCCAGCAGTTTTCGCAGGGGGACTGAAGCTTTCTTT. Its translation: CASSFRRGTEAFF.

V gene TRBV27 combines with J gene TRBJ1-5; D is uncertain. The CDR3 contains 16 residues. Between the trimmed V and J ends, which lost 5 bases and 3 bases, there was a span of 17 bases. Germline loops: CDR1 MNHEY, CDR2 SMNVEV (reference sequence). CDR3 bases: TGTGCCAGCAGTCCGAGGGCAGTATCAAACAATCAGCCCCAGCATTTT. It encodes CASSPRAVSNNQPQHF.

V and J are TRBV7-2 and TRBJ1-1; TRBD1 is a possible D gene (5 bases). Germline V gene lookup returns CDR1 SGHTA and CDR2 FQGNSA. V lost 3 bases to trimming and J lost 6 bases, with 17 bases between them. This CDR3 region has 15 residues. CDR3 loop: CASSFNQGGVPEAFF. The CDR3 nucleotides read TGTGCCAGCAGCTTTAACCAGGGTGGTGTCCCTGAAGCTTTCTTT.

The DNA for the CDR3 is TGTGCCAGCAGCTTAGTGGCTAGCGGATTCTACGAGCAGTACTTC. As protein: CASSLVASGFYEQYF. The chain uses TRBV7-6 and TRBJ2-7; 7 nucleotides match TRBD2. The CDR3 runs 15 residues. With 1 base clipped from V and 3 bases from J, the junction kept 6 bases outside the gene matches. Germline V gene data show CDR1 as SGHVS and CDR2 as FNYEAQ. Drawing the rest from reference TRBV7-6 and TRBJ2-7, the complete variable domain is GAGVSQSPRYKVTKRGQDVALRCDPISGHVSLYWYRQALGQGPEFLTYFNYEAQQDKSGLPNDRFSAERPEGSISTLTIQRTEQRDSAMYRCASSLVASGFYEQYFGPGTRLTVT.

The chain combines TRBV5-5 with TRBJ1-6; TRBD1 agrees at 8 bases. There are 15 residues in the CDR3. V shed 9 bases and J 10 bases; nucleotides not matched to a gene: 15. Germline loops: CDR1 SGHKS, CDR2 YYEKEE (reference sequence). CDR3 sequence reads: CATRGGSGGISPLHF. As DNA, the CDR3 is TGTGCCACCCGAGGAGGGTCAGGGGGCATCTCACCCCTCCACTTT.

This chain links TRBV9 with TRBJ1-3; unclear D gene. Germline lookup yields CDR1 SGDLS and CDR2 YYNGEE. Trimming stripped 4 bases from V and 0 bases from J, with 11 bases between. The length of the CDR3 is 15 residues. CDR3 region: CASSPSGYSGNTIYF. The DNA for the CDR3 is TGTGCCAGCAGCCCTAGCGGATACTCTGGAAACACCATATATTTT. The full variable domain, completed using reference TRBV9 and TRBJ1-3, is DSGVTQTPKHLITATGQRVTLRCSPRSGDLSVYWYQQSLDQGLQFLIQYYNGEERAKGNILERFSAQQFPDLHSELNLSSLELGDSALYFCASSPSGYSGNTIYFGEGSWLTVV.

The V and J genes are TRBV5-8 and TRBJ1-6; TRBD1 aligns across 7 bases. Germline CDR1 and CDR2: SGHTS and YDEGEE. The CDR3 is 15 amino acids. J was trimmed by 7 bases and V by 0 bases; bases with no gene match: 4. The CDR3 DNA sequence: TGTGCCAGCAGCTTGGAACAGGGGCTCAATTCACCCCTCCACTTT. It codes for CASSLEQGLNSPLHF.

The CDR3 reads CASIRGWNTEAFF. The DNA of the CDR3 is TGTGCCAGCATAAGGGGGTGGAACACTGAAGCTTTCTTT. The V gene is TRBV6-1, the J gene TRBJ1-1; the D gene is possibly TRBD1 (6 bases). V lost 7 bases and J 1 base, leaving 10 bases between the germline ends. CDR1 is MNHNS and CDR2 is SASEGT in the germline V gene. The CDR3 has 13 residues.

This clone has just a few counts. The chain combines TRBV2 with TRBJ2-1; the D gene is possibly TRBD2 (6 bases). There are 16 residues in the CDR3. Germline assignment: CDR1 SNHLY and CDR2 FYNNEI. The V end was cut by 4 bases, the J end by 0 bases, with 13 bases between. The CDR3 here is CASSAQGGNSYNEQFF. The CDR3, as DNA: TGTGCCAGCAGTGCCCAAGGAGGGAACTCCTACAATGAGCAGTTCTTC. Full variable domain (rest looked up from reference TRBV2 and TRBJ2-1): EPEVTQTPSHQVTQMGQEVILRCVPISNHLYFYWYRQILGQKVEFLVSFYNNEISEKSEIFDDQFSVERPDGSNFTLKIRSTKLEDSAMYFCASSAQGGNSYNEQFFGPGTRLTVL.